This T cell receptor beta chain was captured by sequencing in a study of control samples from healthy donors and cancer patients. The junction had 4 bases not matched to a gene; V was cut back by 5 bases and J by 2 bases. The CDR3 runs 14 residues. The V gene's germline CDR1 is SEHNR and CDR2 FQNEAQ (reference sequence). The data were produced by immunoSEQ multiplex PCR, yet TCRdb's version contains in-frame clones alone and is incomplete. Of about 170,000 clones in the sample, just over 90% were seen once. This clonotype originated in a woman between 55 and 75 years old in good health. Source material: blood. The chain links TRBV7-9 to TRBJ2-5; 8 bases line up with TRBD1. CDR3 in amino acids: CASSRQGNQETQYF. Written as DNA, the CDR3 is TGTGCCAGCAGCCGACAGGGGAATCAAGAGACCCAGTACTTC.